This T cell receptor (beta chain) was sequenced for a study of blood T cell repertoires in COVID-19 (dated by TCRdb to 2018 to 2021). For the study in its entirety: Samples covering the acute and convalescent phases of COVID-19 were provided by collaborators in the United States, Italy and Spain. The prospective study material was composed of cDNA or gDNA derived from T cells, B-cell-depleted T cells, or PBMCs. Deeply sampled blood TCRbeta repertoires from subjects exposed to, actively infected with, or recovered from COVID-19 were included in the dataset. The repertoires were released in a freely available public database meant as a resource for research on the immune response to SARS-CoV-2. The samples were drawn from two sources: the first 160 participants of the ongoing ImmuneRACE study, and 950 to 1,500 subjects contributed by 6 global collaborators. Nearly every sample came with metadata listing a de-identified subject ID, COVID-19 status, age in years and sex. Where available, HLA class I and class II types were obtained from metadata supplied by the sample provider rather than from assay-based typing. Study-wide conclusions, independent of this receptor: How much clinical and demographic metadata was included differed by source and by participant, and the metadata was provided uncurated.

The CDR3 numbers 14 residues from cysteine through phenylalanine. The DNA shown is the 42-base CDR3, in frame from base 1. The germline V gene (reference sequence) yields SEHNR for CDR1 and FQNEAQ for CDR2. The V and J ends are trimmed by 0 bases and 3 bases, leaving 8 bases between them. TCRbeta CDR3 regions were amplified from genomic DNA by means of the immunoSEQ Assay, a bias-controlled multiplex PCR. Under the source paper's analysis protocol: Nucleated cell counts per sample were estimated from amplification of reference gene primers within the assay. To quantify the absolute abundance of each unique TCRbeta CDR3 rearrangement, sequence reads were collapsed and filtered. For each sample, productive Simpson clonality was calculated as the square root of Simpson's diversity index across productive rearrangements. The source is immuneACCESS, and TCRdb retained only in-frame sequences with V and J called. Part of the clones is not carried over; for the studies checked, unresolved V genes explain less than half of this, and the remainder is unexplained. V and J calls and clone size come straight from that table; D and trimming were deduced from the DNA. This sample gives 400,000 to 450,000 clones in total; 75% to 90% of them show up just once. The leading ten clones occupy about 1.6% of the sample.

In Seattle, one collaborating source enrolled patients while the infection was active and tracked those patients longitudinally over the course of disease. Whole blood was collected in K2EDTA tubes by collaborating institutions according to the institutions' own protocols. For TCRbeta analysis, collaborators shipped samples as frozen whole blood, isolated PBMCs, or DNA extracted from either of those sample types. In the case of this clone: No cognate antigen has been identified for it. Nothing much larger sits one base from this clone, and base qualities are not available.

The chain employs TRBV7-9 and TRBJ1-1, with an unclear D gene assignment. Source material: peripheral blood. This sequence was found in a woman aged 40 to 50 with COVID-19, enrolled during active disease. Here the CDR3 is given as CASSLAAGYTEAFF. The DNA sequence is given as TGTGCCAGCAGCTTAGCGGCGGGTTACACTGAAGCTTTCTTT.